Listed below are T cell receptor beta chains from one sample, sequenced in a study of CD8+ T cells in alopecia areata. Some clones are missing from TCRdb's copy, which holds only in-frame ones; the method was immunoSEQ multiplex PCR. The sample has 160,000 or so clones, less than 75% seen once. The sample consisted of CD8+ T cells sorted from blood, taken at week 0. These TCRs come from a human donor with alopecia areata. Both conserved end residues are part of each CDR3. D genes are given only for firm matches. Expanded clones get a size class; other rows say once, few or many, or leave the size out.

j_call v_call d_call clone_size cdr3_nt cdr3_aa
TRBJ1-2 TRBV4-1 TRBD1 . TGCGCCAGCAGCCAAGACAGGGGGCCGAACTATGGCTACACCTTC CASSQDRGPNYGYTF
TRBJ1-2 TRBV12-5 TRBD1 . TGTGCTAGTGGTCCGTGGGACAGGGAGTATGGCTACACCTTC CASGPWDREYGYTF
TRBJ1-2 TRBV29-1 TRBD1 few TGCAGCGTGAGGGACAGCAACTATGGCTACACCTTC CSVRDSNYGYTF
TRBJ2-5 TRBV23-1 . . TGCGCCAGCAGTCAATCGGTTGGGGGTACTGAAGAGACCCAGTACTTC CASSQSVGGTEETQYF
TRBJ2-5 TRBV7-9 . . TGTGCCAGCGGGGGTTTGGAGGGGACCCAGTACTTC CASGGLEGTQYF
TRBJ2-7 TRBV27 TRBD1 once TGTGCCAGCAGTCCCTCTTTGAGACAGGGGGTATACGAGCAGTACTTC CASSPSLRQGVYEQYF
TRBJ1-2 TRBV27 TRBD1 . TGTGCCAGCAGTTTACGGGGACAGGGAACTAACTATGGCTACACCTTC CASSLRGQGTNYGYTF
TRBJ1-2 TRBV5-1 TRBD1 . TGCGCCAGCAGTCAGGGGGACTATGGCTACACCTTC CASSQGDYGYTF
TRBJ2-5 TRBV5-1 . once TGCGCCAGCCGCCAGGAGGGAAGGAAATTACCAACAACCCAGTACTTC CASRQEGRKLPTTQYF
TRBJ2-5 TRBV29-1 . . TGCAGCGTTCCGGACCAAGAGGAGACCCAGTACTTC CSVPDQEETQYF
TRBJ2-1 TRBV29-1 . once TGCAGCGCTGGGCGCGAGAATGAGCAGTTCTTC CSAGRENEQFF
TRBJ2-7 TRBV7-6 . . TGTGCCAGCAGCTTAGCTGACGCGAGGACTTACGAGCAGTACTTC CASSLADARTYEQYF
TRBJ2-1 TRBV29-1 TRBD2 . TGCAGCGTTGAAGGGCTAGCGGGGAGTATCGTCAGTGAGCAGTTCTTC CSVEGLAGSIVSEQFF
TRBJ2-7 TRBV5-1 TRBD1 . TGCGCCAGCAGCTCCCGGGACAGAACCTACGAGCAGTACTTC CASSSRDRTYEQYF
TRBJ2-7 TRBV6-5 . . TGTGCCAGCAGCCTCGGCGGCGAGCAGTACTTC CASSLGGEQYF
TRBJ1-6 TRBV27 TRBD1 . TGTGCCAGCAGTTTAACGGGACAGGGCTATTATAATTCACCCCTCCACTTT CASSLTGQGYYNSPLHF
TRBJ2-3 TRBV6-5 . . TGTGCCAGCAGTTATGGGGGAGCTAGCACAGATACGCAGTATTTT CASSYGGASTDTQYF
TRBJ2-5 TRBV5-1 . few TGCGCCAGCAGCGTATGGGGCCGGACTCCCTCGAAACAAGAGACCCAGTACTTC CASSVWGRTPSKQETQYF
TRBJ1-5 TRBV27 . . TGTGCCAGCAGTTTGGGGAGCAATCAGCCCCAGCATTTT CASSLGSNQPQHF
TRBJ2-3 TRBV13 . . TGTGCCAGCCAGGACAGCGACCTCACAGATACGCAGTATTTT CASQDSDLTDTQYF
TRBJ2-7 TRBV6-1 . . TGTGCCGGGTCGCCAGGCAGGGCCTACGAGCAGTACTTC CAGSPGRAYEQYF
TRBJ2-7 TRBV6-1 TRBD1 . TGTGCCAGCAGTGAACTCAGGGGGCCCTTGGTGGGCTACGAGCAGTACTTC CASSELRGPLVGYEQYF
TRBJ2-5 TRBV4-1 TRBD1 . TGCGCCAGCAGCCAGACAGGGCTTCAAGAGACCCAGTACTTC CASSQTGLQETQYF
TRBJ2-7 TRBV30 . . TGTGCCTGGAGCGGGACCGAGCAGTACTTC CAWSGTEQYF
TRBJ2-7 TRBV25-1 TRBD1 . TGTGCCAGCACCAGGACAGGGTACTACGAGCAGTACTTC CASTRTGYYEQYF
TRBJ1-2 TRBV5-1 . . TGCGCCAGCAGCCAGGAGGAGTTCCGGGATCATGGCTACACCTTC CASSQEEFRDHGYTF
TRBJ2-1 TRBV29-1 TRBD2 . TGCAGCGTTGATGGTTTGGCTAGCGGGGGGGCGTTTGAGCAGTTCTTC CSVDGLASGGAFEQFF
TRBJ1-4 TRBV9 . . TGTGCCAGCAGCTCACGACCCATCACGGGGAATGAAAAACTGTTTTTT CASSSRPITGNEKLFF
TRBJ1-6 TRBV5-6 TRBD1 . TGTGCCAGCAGCGCCGGACAGGGTGGGCATTCACCCCTCCACTTT CASSAGQGGHSPLHF
TRBJ1-5 TRBV6-4 . . TGTGCCAGCAGTGAGACAGGAGGGCAGCCCCAGCATTTT CASSETGGQPQHF
TRBJ2-2 TRBV6-5 TRBD1 . TGTGCCAGCAGTTACGGACAGGGAGCCGGGGAGCTGTTTTTT CASSYGQGAGELFF
TRBJ1-6 TRBV5-6 . . TGTGCCAGCAGCCTCAGACATTTCGAGGCCCTCCACTTT CASSLRHFEALHF
TRBJ2-7 TRBV27 . . TGTGCCAGCAGTTCACAGGGTAACGAGCAGTACTTC CASSSQGNEQYF
TRBJ2-7 TRBV23-1 . . TGCGCCAGCAGTCAATCGGGGGAGAACTACGAGCAGTACTTC CASSQSGENYEQYF
TRBJ2-3 TRBV6-5 . . TGTGCCAGCACCGGGGATACGCAGTATTTT CASTGDTQYF
TRBJ1-1 TRBV15 . . TGTGCCACCAGCCTAGACAGATACACTGAAGCTTTCTTT CATSLDRYTEAFF
TRBJ1-2 TRBV25-1 . once TGCGCCAGCAGTGGAGGGACGGCCTATGGCTACACCTTC CASSGGTAYGYTF
TRBJ2-1 TRBV19 TRBD2 once TGTGCCAGTAGCCCTCCAGGGACTAGTGTTTATGAGCAGTTCTTC CASSPPGTSVYEQFF
TRBJ2-3 TRBV7-9 . . TGTGCCAGCAGCTTAATTCCTCAGGGTCCCACAGATACGCAGTATTTT CASSLIPQGPTDTQYF
TRBJ2-5 TRBV10-2 TRBD2 . TGCGCCAGCAGTGATGGTCAGGGAGGGGAGACCCAGTACTTC CASSDGQGGETQYF
TRBJ2-3 TRBV2 TRBD2 . TGTGCCAGCAGCGACCTGGCGGGGGTCACAGATACGCAGTATTTT CASSDLAGVTDTQYF
TRBJ2-3 TRBV7-8 . . TGTGCCAGCAGCGATACTCCGGGGGGCCGCACAGATACGCAGTATTTT CASSDTPGGRTDTQYF
TRBJ2-7 TRBV23-1 TRBD1 . TGCGCCAGCAGTCATCTCTACCGGGACAGGGTATACGAGCAGTACTTC CASSHLYRDRVYEQYF
TRBJ1-5 TRBV6-5 TRBD1 . TGTGCCAGCGGACAGGGCGGTCAGCCCCAGCATTTT CASGQGGQPQHF
TRBJ2-7 TRBV5-1 TRBD1 few TGCGCCAGCAGCTCTACCGGGACAGGCGCCTACGAGCAGTACTTC CASSSTGTGAYEQYF
TRBJ1-5 TRBV15 TRBD1 . TGTGCCACCAGCGATACAGGGGGACAGCCCCAGCATTTT CATSDTGGQPQHF
TRBJ2-7 TRBV5-6 TRBD1 few TGTGCCAGCAGCTGGGGGACAGGTAGCTACGAGCAGTACTTC CASSWGTGSYEQYF
TRBJ1-2 TRBV5-1 . . TGCGCCAGCAGCTTGTACCGGGGTCAAGATGGCTACACCTTC CASSLYRGQDGYTF
TRBJ1-3 TRBV30 . once TGTGCCCACACCCTGGGGCCAGGGACTGGAAACACCATATATTTT CAHTLGPGTGNTIYF
TRBJ2-2 TRBV5-1 . . TGCGCCAGCAGCTTGGGTATGGCCGGGGAGCTGTTTTTT CASSLGMAGELFF